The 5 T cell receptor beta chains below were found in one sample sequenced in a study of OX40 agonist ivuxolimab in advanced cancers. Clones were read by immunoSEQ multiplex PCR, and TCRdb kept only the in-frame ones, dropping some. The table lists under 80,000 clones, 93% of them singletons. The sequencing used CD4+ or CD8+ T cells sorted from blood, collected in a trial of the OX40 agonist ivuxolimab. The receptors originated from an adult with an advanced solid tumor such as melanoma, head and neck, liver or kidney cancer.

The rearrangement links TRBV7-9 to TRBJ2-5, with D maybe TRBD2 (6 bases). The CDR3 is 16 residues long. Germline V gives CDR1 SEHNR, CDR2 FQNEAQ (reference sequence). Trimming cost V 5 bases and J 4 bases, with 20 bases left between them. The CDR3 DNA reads TGTGCCAGCAGCCCCCCGGAGGGACCTCGGATAGAGACCCAGTACTTC. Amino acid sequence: CASSPPEGPRIETQYF.

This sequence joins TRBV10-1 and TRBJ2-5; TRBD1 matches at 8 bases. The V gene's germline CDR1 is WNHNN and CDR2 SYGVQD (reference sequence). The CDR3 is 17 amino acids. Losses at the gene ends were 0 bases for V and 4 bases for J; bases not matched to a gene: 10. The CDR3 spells CASSESLDRAIPETQYF. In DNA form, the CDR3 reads TGCGCCAGCAGTGAGTCCTTGGACAGGGCGATACCAGAGACCCAGTACTTC.

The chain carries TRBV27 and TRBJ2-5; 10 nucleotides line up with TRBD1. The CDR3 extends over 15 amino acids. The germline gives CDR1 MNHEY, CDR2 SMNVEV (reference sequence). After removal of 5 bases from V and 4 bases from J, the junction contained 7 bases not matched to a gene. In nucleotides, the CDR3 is TGTGCCAGCAGTCCGTGGACAGGGGGAGGAGAGACCCAGTACTTC. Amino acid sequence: CASSPWTGGGETQYF.

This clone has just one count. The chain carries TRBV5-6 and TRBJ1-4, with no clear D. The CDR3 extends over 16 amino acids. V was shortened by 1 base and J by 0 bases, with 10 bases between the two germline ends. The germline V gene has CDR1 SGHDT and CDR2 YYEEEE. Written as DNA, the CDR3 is TGTGCCAGCAGCTTGCCTTCAAGGTCAACTAATGAAAAACTGTTTTTT. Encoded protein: CASSLPSRSTNEKLFF.

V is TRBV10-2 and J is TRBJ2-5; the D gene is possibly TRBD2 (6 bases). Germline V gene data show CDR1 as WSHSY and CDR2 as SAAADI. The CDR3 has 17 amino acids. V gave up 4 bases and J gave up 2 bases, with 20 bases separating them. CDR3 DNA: TGCGCCAGCAGTGGGGCGGGGCAGGGAACGGGGCAAGAGACCCAGTACTTC. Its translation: CASSGAGQGTGQETQYF.